Listed below are T cell receptor beta chains from one sample, sequenced in a study of response to subunit inactivated influenza vaccine. TCRdb independently ran MiXCR on the RT-PCR reads; one entry per CDR3 protein. The table records roughly 540,000 distinct CDR3 sequences, 20% to 25% of them present only once. The data also belong to a second study, concerning T cells expressing NK-cell markers.

The source was CD4+ T cells sorted from PBMCs, collected about 13 days after vaccination. Receptors originate from a man aged 45 to 65 who received an inactivated influenza vaccine. CDR3s include the opening cysteine and the closing phenylalanine or tryptophan. The order of the fields is J gene, D gene, clone size, V gene, CDR3 protein, CDR3 DNA. A D gene is named only where the DNA matches it firmly. A row's size may be missing; if present it is once, few, many or a size class.

TRBJ1-1,.,few,TRBV7-8,CASSLAVGVAANTEAFF,TGTGCCAGCAGCTTAGCGGTAGGAGTAGCCGCGAACACTGAAGCTTTCTTT
TRBJ2-5,.,few,TRBV7-2,CASSLAGNRFGVETQYF,TGTGCCAGCAGCTTAGCGGGGAACAGGTTCGGAGTTGAGACCCAGTACTTC
TRBJ2-7,.,.,TRBV5-1,CASSSNPGVDNEQYF,TGCGCCAGCAGCTCCAACCCCGGGGTAGATAACGAGCAGTACTTC
TRBJ2-1,.,.,TRBV18,CASSREQSYNEQFF,TGTGCCAGCTCACGGGAACAATCCTACAATGAGCAGTTCTTC
TRBJ2-4,.,.,TRBV4-3,CASSQEQLAKNIQYF,TGCGCCAGCAGCCAAGAGCAGTTAGCCAAAAACATTCAGTACTTC
TRBJ2-1,.,few,TRBV20-1,CSAIDSANHNEQFF,TGCAGTGCTATTGATAGCGCAAACCACAATGAGCAGTTCTTC
TRBJ1-4,.,.,TRBV20-1,CSAPGPPNEKLFF,TGCAGTGCTCCGGGACCACCTAATGAAAAACTGTTTTTT
TRBJ2-7,.,.,TRBV24-1,CATSPGPGPYEQYF,TGTGCCACCAGTCCAGGGCCCGGGCCTTACGAGCAGTACTTC
TRBJ2-7,.,.,TRBV12-3/TRBV12-4,CASSFGDTDYEQYF,TGTGCCAGCAGTTTTGGGGACACAGACTACGAGCAGTACTTC
TRBJ1-4,.,.,TRBV5-1,CASSLGGDPTNEKLFF,TGCGCCAGCAGCTTGGGCGGGGACCCAACTAATGAAAAACTGTTTTTT
TRBJ1-2,.,.,TRBV4-1,CASSHNQGDGYTF,TGCGCCAGCAGCCACAATCAAGGGGATGGCTACACCTTC
TRBJ2-3,.,.,TRBV6-5,CASSYLGGSAQYF,TGTGCCAGCAGTTACCTGGGAGGATCGGCGCAGTATTTT
TRBJ2-1,.,.,TRBV3-1,CASSQVRTGEQFF,TGTGCCAGCAGCCAAGTCCGTACAGGTGAGCAGTTCTTC
TRBJ1-1,.,.,TRBV27,CASSRKGWGAGTEAFF,TGTGCCAGCAGTCGCAAGGGGTGGGGCGCTGGCACTGAAGCTTTCTTT
TRBJ1-1,.,.,TRBV7-9,CASSSAGGNTEAFF,TGTGCCAGCAGCTCGGCCGGAGGGAACACTGAAGCTTTCTTT
TRBJ2-5,.,few,TRBV11-2,CASSLVPTGQETQYF,TGTGCCAGCAGCTTAGTCCCAACAGGGCAAGAGACCCAGTACTTC
TRBJ2-3,TRBD2,.,TRBV10-3,CAISAQAGVLDTQYF,TGTGCCATCAGCGCGCAGGCGGGAGTTTTAGATACGCAGTATTTT
TRBJ2-2,.,.,TRBV5-1,CASSLALLASSTGELFF,TGCGCCAGCAGCTTGGCTCTACTAGCCTCGAGCACCGGGGAGCTGTTTTTT
TRBJ2-7,TRBD2,.,TRBV5-1,CASSLERGAYEQYF,TGCGCCAGCAGCTTGGAGCGGGGGGCCTACGAGCAGTACTTC
TRBJ2-5,.,.,TRBV7-9,CASSWPAGPETQYF,TGTGCCAGCAGCTGGCCAGCGGGTCCAGAGACCCAGTACTTC
TRBJ2-4,.,.,TRBV28,CASSYTRGGNIQYF,TGTGCCAGCAGTTACACCCGGGGCGGGAACATTCAGTACTTC
TRBJ2-5,TRBD2,many,TRBV12-3/TRBV12-4,CASSQTSGGAIQETQYF,TGTGCCAGCAGTCAGACTAGCGGGGGGGCTATCCAAGAGACCCAGTACTTC
TRBJ1-1,.,.,TRBV6-1,CASRIKETGEAFF,TGTGCCAGCAGAATAAAAGAGACGGGTGAAGCTTTCTTT
TRBJ2-1,.,.,TRBV20-1,CSAYDSPEQFF,TGCAGTGCTTACGACAGCCCTGAGCAGTTCTTC
TRBJ2-3,TRBD2,few,TRBV25-1,CASGERERTDTQYF,TGTGCCAGCGGGGAGCGGGAGAGAACAGATACGCAGTATTTT
TRBJ2-1,TRBD2,many,TRBV20-1,CSVKRGGSYNEQFF,TGCAGCGTTAAGCGGGGTGGGTCCTACAATGAGCAGTTCTTC
TRBJ2-3,.,.,TRBV4-1,CASSQILNMVAFPDTQYF,TGCGCCAGCAGCCAAATACTGAATATGGTAGCTTTCCCAGATACGCAGTATTTT
TRBJ1-2,.,few,TRBV4-1,CASSPSGIDGYTF,TGCGCCAGCAGCCCTTCAGGGATCGATGGCTACACCTTC
TRBJ2-3,TRBD2,few,TRBV12-3/TRBV12-4,CASSKLAGGFTSTDTQYF,TGTGCCAGCAGCAAACTAGCGGGGGGCTTTACTAGCACAGATACGCAGTATTTT
TRBJ2-1,.,.,TRBV3-1,CASSQDQATNEQFF,TGTGCCAGCAGCCAAGATCAAGCAACCAATGAGCAGTTCTTC
TRBJ2-5,.,.,TRBV28,CASSRARLETQYF,TGTGCCAGCAGTAGGGCGCGTTTGGAGACCCAGTACTTC
TRBJ1-5,.,.,TRBV27,CASSAGTFGPQLAQHF,TGTGCCAGCAGTGCCGGGACATTCGGTCCACAATTGGCCCAGCATTTT
TRBJ1-1,.,.,TRBV6-6,CASSYAKQGEAFF,TGTGCCAGCAGTTACGCCAAACAGGGTGAAGCTTTCTTT
TRBJ1-6,.,.,TRBV7-2,CASSLVGRTNSPLHF,TGTGCCAGCAGCTTAGTCGGACGGACGAATTCACCCCTCCACTTT
TRBJ1-1,.,.,TRBV11-2,CASGLQGNTEAFF,TGTGCCAGCGGACTACAGGGAAACACTGAAGCTTTCTTT
TRBJ1-4,.,.,TRBV11-2,CASSLSSATNEKLFF,TGTGCCAGCAGCTTAAGCTCCGCAACTAATGAAAAACTGTTTTTT
TRBJ2-7,.,many,TRBV7-2,CASSPQYGRNEQYF,TGTGCCAGCAGCCCTCAGTACGGTCGGAACGAGCAGTACTTC